This T cell receptor beta chain emerged from a study of blood T cell repertoires in COVID-19. Across the whole study: Samples came from the United States, Italy and Spain, spanning acute and convalescent COVID-19. In each case, the material was cDNA or gDNA derived from T cells, B-cell-depleted T cells, or PBMCs.

Original handling: The assay estimated nucleated cells by amplifying reference gene primers. Assay used: immunoSEQ multiplex PCR; TCRdb lists only in-frame clones, some missing. V and J calls and clone size are as listed in that table; D and trimming were resolved from the DNA. The repertoire holds 220,000 or so clones, with less than 90% as singletons. The sequenced sample consisted of peripheral blood. The receptor comes from a woman aged 60-75 years who had recovered from COVID-19.

For the CDR3, the DNA is TGTGCCAGTTCCCCAAAGGCGACAGGGTACTCTGGAAACACCATATATTTT. Amino acid sequence: CASSPKATGYSGNTIYF. This chain uses TRBV19 with TRBJ1-3; TRBD1 agrees at 7 bases. The CDR3 totals 17 residues. The ends lost 8 bases at V and 0 bases at J; junction bases unmatched: 13. Germline V CDR1 and CDR2: LNHDA, SQIVND (reference sequence).